This T cell receptor (beta chain) was identified in a study of cytomegalovirus exposure and HLA in healthy donors. Overall study: Within an early data release were about 90 million unique TCRs drawn from HLA-typed donors.

This clone was counted only a few times. As yet, its antigen is unknown. The study's findings and limits: According to an earlier analysis, most TCR beta V segments yielded productive rearrangements about 90% or about 30% of the time.

Researchers ran the PCR with 60 Vbeta and 13 Jbeta primers. Clones were read by immunoSEQ multiplex PCR, and TCRdb kept only the in-frame ones, dropping some. This table has around 210,000 clones, approximately 79% appearing once. The source is a middle-aged man in good health and CMV-seronegative. The sequencing sample was made of PBMCs.

The chain's CDR3 is CATRESGVNTGELFF. The CDR3 DNA is TGTGCCACCAGAGAGTCAGGGGTTAACACCGGGGAGCTGTTTTTT. The chain uses TRBV15 and TRBJ2-2; D is possibly TRBD1 (6 bases). Germline loops: CDR1 LNHNV, CDR2 YYDKDF (reference sequence). Trimming removed 6 bases from V and 2 bases from J, with 13 bases in between. The CDR3 is made up of 15 amino acids.